This T cell receptor (beta chain) was captured by sequencing in a study of blood T cell repertoires in COVID-19. Only a few counts were recorded for this clone. The CDR3 runs to 17 residues. J gave up 5 bases and V 1 base, and 13 bases lay outside the gene matches. CDR1 and CDR2 from the germline V gene are SGHRS and YFSETQ. The authors' processing: From reference gene primer amplification, estimates of nucleated cell counts were derived. Assay: immunoSEQ multiplex PCR; the TCRdb copy retains only in-frame clones and omits some. The D gene and trimming were derived from the DNA, and the V and J assignments and clone size from that table. The profile shows about 160,000 clones, more than 65% of them singletons. Enrollees, about 18 to 100 years old, lived in roughly 24 US areas. Two negative PCRs, clearance, or symptom resolution had been documented for recovered Cohort 3 donors.

This clonotype originated in a man aged 55 to 70 who had recovered from COVID-19. This chain links TRBV5-1 with TRBJ1-1; 8 bases are shared with TRBD1. Sequencing was performed on PBMCs or T cells enriched from blood (not recorded which). CDR3 loop: CASSLLRRGLGGTEAFF. CDR3 bases: TGCGCCAGCAGCTTGTTACGCAGGGGGCTGGGTGGTACTGAAGCTTTCTTT. The full variable domain, its missing parts supplied by reference TRBV5-1 and TRBJ1-1, is KAGVTQTPRYLIKTRGQQVTLSCSPISGHRSVSWYQQTPGQGLQFLFEYFSETQRNKGNFPGRFSGRQFSNSRSEMNVSTLELGDSALYLCASSLLRRGLGGTEAFFGQGTRLTVV.